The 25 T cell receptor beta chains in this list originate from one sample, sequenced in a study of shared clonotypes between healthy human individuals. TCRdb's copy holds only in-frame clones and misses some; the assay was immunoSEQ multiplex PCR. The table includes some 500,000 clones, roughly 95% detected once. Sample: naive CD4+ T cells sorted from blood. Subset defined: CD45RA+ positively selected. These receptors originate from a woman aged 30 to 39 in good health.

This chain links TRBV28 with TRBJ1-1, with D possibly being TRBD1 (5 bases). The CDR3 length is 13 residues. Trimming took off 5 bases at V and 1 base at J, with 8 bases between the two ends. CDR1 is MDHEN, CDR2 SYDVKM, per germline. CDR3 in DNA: TGTGCCAGCAGTATGGACAAGAACACTGAAGCTTTCTTT. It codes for CASSMDKNTEAFF.

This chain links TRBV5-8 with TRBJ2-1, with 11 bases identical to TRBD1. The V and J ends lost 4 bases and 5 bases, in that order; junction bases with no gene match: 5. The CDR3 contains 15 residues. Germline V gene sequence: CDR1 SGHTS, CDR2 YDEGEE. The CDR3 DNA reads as TGTGCCAGCAGCATGGGACAGGGGGGAAACAATGAGCAGTTCTTC. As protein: CASSMGQGGNNEQFF.

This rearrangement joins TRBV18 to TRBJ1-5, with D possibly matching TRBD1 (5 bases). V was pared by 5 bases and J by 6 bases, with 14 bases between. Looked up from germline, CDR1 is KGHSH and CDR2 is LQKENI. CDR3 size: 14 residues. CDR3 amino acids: CASSSLQGSQPQHF. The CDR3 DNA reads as TGTGCCAGCTCATCCCTTCAGGGATCTCAGCCCCAGCATTTT. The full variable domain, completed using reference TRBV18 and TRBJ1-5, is NAGVMQNPRHLVRRRGQEARLRCSPMKGHSHVYWYRQLPEEGLKFMVYLQKENIIDESGMPKERFSAEFPKEGPSILRIQQVVRGDSAAYFCASSSLQGSQPQHFGDGTRLSIL.

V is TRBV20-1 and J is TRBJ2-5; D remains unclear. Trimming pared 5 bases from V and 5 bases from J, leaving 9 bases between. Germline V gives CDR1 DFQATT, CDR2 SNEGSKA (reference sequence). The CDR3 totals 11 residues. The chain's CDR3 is CSAPKPETQYF. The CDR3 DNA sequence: TGCAGTGCTCCCAAGCCGGAGACCCAGTACTTC.

CDR3 protein: CASSLLAGGIEQFF. CDR3 bases: TGTGCCAGCAGCTTACTAGCGGGAGGAATTGAGCAGTTCTTC. V gene TRBV7-3 combines with J gene TRBJ2-1; TRBD2 agrees at 11 bases. Per the germline V gene, CDR1 is SGHTA and CDR2 is FQGTGA. J was trimmed by 9 bases and V by 2 bases; bases with no gene match: 3. The CDR3 is made up of 14 amino acids.

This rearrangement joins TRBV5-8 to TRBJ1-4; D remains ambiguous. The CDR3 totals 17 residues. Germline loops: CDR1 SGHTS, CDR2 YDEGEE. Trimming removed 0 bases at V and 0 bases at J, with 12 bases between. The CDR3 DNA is TGTGCCAGCAGCTTGGAAGGACGGGAGACAACTAATGAAAAACTGTTTTTT. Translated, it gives CASSLEGRETTNEKLFF.

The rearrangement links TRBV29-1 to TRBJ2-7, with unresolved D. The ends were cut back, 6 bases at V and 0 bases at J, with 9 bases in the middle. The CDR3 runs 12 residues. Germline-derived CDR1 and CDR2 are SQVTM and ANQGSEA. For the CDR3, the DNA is TGCAGCGTCGGAAGGAGCTCCTACGAGCAGTACTTC. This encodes CSVGRSSYEQYF.

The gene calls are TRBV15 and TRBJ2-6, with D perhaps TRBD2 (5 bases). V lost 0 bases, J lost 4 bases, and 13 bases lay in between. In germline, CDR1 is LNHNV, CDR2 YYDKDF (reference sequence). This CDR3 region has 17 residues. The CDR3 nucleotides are TGTGCCACCAGCAGAGATCCGGGGTTAGCCGGGGCCAACGTCCTGACTTTC. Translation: CATSRDPGLAGANVLTF.

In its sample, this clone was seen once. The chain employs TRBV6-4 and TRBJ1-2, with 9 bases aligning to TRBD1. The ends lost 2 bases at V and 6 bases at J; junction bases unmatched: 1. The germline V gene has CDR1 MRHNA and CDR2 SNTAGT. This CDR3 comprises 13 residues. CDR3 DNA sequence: TGTGCCAGCAGTGACGGGACAGGGAATGGCTACACCTTC. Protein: CASSDGTGNGYTF.

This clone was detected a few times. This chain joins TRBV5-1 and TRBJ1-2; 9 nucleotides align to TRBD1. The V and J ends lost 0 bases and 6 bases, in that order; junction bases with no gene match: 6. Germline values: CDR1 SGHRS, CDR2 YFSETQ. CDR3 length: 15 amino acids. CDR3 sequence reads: CASSLGTGAINGYTF. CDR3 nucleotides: TGCGCCAGCAGCTTGGGGACAGGGGCTATTAATGGCTACACCTTC.

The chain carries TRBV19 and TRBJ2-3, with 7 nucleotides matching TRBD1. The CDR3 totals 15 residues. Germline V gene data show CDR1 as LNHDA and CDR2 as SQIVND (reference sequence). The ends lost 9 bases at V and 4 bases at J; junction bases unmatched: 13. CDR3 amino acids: CASQDRVLLADTQYF. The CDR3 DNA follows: TGTGCCAGCCAAGACAGGGTATTGTTGGCAGATACGCAGTATTTT.

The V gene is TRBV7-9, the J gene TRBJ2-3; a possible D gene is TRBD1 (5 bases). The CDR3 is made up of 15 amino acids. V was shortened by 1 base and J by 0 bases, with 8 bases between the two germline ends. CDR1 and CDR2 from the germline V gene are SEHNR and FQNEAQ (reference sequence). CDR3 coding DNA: TGTGCCAGCAGCTTAGGGCAGGGAAGCACAGATACGCAGTATTTT. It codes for CASSLGQGSTDTQYF.

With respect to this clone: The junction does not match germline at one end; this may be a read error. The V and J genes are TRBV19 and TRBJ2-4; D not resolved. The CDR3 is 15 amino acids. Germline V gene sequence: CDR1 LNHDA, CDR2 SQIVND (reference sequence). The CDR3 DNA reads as TGTGCCACTAGTACCTCAACTGTAGCCAAAAACATTCAGTACTTC. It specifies CATSTSTVAKNIQYF.

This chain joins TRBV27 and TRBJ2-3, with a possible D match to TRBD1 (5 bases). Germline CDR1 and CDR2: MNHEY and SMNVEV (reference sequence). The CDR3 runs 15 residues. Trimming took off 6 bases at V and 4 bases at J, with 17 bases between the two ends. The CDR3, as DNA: TGTGCCAGCAGCAACCGAGGCTTGACAGCAGATACGCAGTATTTT. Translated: CASSNRGLTADTQYF.

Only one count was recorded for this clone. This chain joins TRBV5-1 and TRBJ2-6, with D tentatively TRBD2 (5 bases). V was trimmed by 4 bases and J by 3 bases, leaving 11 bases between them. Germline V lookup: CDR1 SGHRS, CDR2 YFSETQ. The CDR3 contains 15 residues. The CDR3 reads CASSPGVSGANVLTF. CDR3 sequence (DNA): TGCGCCAGCAGCCCCGGGGTGAGTGGGGCCAACGTCCTGACTTTC.

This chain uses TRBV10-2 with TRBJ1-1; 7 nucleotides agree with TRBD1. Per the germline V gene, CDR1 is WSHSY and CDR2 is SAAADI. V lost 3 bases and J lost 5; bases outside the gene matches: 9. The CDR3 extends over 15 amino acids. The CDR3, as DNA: TGCGCCAGCAGTGATAGAGGACAGGCTACAACTGAAGCTTTCTTT. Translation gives CASSDRGQATTEAFF.

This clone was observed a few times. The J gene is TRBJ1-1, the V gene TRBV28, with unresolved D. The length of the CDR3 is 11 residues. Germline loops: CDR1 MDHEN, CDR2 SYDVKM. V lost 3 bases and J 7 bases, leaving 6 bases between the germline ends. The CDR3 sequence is CASSFSDEAFF. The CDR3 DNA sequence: TGTGCCAGCAGTTTCTCGGATGAAGCTTTCTTT.

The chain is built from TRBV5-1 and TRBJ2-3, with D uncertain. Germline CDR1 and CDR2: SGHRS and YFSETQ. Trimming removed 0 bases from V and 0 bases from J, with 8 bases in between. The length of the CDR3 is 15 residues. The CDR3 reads CASSLEAGSTDTQYF. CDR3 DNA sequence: TGCGCCAGCAGCTTGGAGGCAGGTAGCACAGATACGCAGTATTTT. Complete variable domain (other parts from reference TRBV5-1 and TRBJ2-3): KAGVTQTPRYLIKTRGQQVTLSCSPISGHRSVSWYQQTPGQGLQFLFEYFSETQRNKGNFPGRFSGRQFSNSRSEMNVSTLELGDSALYLCASSLEAGSTDTQYFGPGTRLTVL.

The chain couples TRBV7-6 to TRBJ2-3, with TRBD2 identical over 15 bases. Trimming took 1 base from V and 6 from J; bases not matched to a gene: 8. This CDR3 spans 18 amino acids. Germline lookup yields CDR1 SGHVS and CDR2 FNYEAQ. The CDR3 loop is CASSLGAGLAGGLDTQYF. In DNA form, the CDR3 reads TGTGCCAGCAGCTTAGGAGCGGGACTAGCGGGAGGCCTGGATACGCAGTATTTT. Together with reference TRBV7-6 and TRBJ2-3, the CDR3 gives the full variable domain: GAGVSQSPRYKVTKRGQDVALRCDPISGHVSLYWYRQALGQGPEFLTYFNYEAQQDKSGLPNDRFSAERPEGSISTLTIQRTEQRDSAMYRCASSLGAGLAGGLDTQYFGPGTRLTVL.

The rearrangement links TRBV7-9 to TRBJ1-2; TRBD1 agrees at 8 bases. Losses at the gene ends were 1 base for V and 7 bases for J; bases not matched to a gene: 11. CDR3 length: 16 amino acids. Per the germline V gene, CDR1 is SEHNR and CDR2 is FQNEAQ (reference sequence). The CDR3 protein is CASSLGGDRSLFGYTF. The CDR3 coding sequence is TGTGCCAGCAGCTTAGGAGGGGACAGGAGCTTGTTTGGCTACACCTTC.

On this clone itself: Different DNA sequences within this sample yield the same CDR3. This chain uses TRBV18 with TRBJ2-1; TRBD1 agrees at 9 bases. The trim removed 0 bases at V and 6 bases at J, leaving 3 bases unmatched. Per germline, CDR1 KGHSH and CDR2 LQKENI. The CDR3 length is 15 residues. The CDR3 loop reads CASSPPGQGTNEQFF. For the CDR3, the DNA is TGTGCCAGCTCACCACCGGGACAGGGTACCAATGAGCAGTTCTTC.

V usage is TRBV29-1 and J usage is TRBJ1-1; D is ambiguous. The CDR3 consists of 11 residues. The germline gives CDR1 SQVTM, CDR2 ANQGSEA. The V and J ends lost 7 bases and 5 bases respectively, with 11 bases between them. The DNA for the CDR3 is TGCAGCGCATCTAAAGGAACTGAAGCTTTCTTT. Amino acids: CSASKGTEAFF.

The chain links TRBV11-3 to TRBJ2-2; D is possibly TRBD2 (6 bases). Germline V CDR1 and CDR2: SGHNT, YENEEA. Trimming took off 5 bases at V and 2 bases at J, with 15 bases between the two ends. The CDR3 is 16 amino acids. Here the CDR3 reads CASSGGSGLNTGELFF. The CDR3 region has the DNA TGTGCCAGCAGCGGGGGTTCGGGACTCAACACCGGGGAGCTGTTTTTT.

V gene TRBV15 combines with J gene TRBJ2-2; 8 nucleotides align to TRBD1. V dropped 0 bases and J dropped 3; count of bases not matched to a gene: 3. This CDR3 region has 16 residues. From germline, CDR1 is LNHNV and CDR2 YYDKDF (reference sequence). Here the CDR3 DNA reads TGTGCCACCAGCAGAGATGGACAGGGCCACACCGGGGAGCTGTTTTTT. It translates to CATSRDGQGHTGELFF.

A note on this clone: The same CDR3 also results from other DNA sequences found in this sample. In DNA, the CDR3 is TGCGCCAGCAGCTTGGTAAGCGGGAGCGGGAATGAGCAGTTCTTC. Translation gives CASSLVSGSGNEQFF. This chain joins TRBV5-1 and TRBJ2-1, with 8 bases matching TRBD2. The CDR3 consists of 15 residues. The V and J ends lost 0 bases and 7 bases, in that order; junction bases with no gene match: 6. Germline CDR1 is SGHRS and CDR2 is YFSETQ.